One sample yielded the 26 T cell receptor beta chains listed below, sequenced in a study of T cell repertoires in cytomegalovirus infection. TCRdb recomputed calls from the reads with MiXCR, one row per CDR3 protein. The sample shows approximately 990,000 distinct CDR3 sequences, around 32% of them seen only once. Their recognized antigens are unknown. The sequences come from cultured CD8+ T cells from PBMCs, collected from culture after CMV antigen stimulation. The receptor set was obtained from a human donor in good health (CMV status not recorded). Some clones in this sample may be carry-over from other donors' samples.

The chain joins TRBV19 to TRBJ1-1; D gene ambiguous. CDR3 size: 16 residues. Germline assignment: CDR1 LNHDA and CDR2 SQIVND (reference sequence). Trimming cost V 0 bases and J 3 bases, with 14 bases left between them. This chain's CDR3 is CASSIDRTAGYTEAFF. CDR3 coding DNA: TGTGCCAGTAGTATAGACCGGACGGCGGGGTACACTGAAGCTTTCTTT.

With respect to this clonotype: At one end the junction does not follow the germline gene, possibly because of a read error. The chain uses TRBV12-3 or TRBV12-4 and TRBJ2-4; 8 bases fit TRBD1. This CDR3 is built from 14 residues. The CDR3 protein is CASSLTKTGASRDF. The CDR3 nucleotides read TGTGCCAGCAGCCTAACCAAGACAGGGGCGTCGAGGGACTTC.

As regards this clonotype: A much larger clone differs by one base, so this may be a read error. The CDR3 sequence: CASSLGGFHGYTF. In nucleotides, the CDR3 is TGTGCCAGCAGCTTAGGGGGGTTCCATGGCTACACCTTC. This chain uses TRBV7-2 with TRBJ1-2; a possible D gene is TRBD1 (5 bases). Germline V gives CDR1 SGHTA, CDR2 FQGNSA. The V end was cut by 1 base, the J end by 6 bases, with 9 bases between. The CDR3 contains 13 residues. Drawing the rest from reference TRBV7-2 and TRBJ1-2, the complete variable domain is GAGVSQSPSNKVTEKGKDVELRCDPISGHTALYWYRQSLGQGLEFLIYFQGNSAPDKSGLPSDRFSAERTGGSVSTLTIQRTQQEDSAVYLCASSLGGFHGYTFGSGTRLTVV.

In this sample, this clonotype turned up a few times. The chain has TRBV2 and TRBJ2-5; a weak D match, TRBD2 (5 bases). The V and J ends lost 7 bases and 1 base respectively, with 16 bases between them. Germline lookup yields CDR1 SNHLY and CDR2 FYNNEI. The CDR3 extends over 15 amino acids. The CDR3 protein is CASNALADFQETQYF. In DNA form, the CDR3 reads TGTGCCAGCAACGCCCTAGCAGACTTCCAAGAGACCCAGTACTTC. Supplemented by reference TRBV2 and TRBJ2-5, the full variable domain reads EPEVTQTPSHQVTQMGQEVILRCVPISNHLYFYWYRQILGQKVEFLVSFYNNEISEKSEIFDDQFSVERPDGSNFTLKIRSTKLEDSAMYFCASNALADFQETQYFGPGTRLLVL.

This clonotype has just one count. The V gene is TRBV20-1, the J gene TRBJ2-7, with D hard to call. V lost 0 bases, J lost 1 base, and 10 bases lay in between. This CDR3 has 14 residues. Germline V CDR1 and CDR2: DFQATT, SNEGSKA (reference sequence). The CDR3: CSARDYRQSYEQYF. CDR3 in DNA: TGCAGTGCTAGAGATTACCGGCAGTCCTACGAGCAGTACTTC.

Regarding this clonotype: This clone may be a read error of a much larger clone one base away. The conserved phenylalanine or tryptophan is not found at the CDR3 terminus, so this likely reflects a read error. The chain recombines TRBV7-9 with TRBJ2-7; no clear D gene. The germline gives CDR1 SEHNR, CDR2 FQNEAQ (reference sequence). Trimming shortened V by 2 bases and J by 2 bases, and 10 bases separated the two germline ends. This CDR3 spans 14 amino acids. In DNA, the CDR3 is TGTGCCAGCAGCTTATTCGACGTACCCTACGAGCAGTACTAC. It is translated as CASSLFDVPYEQYY.

This clonotype was seen many times. This rearrangement joins TRBV18 to TRBJ2-7, with a tentative D call TRBD2 (5 bases). CDR3 length: 15 amino acids. V was trimmed by 0 bases and J by 3 bases, leaving 12 bases between them. Looked up from germline, CDR1 is KGHSH and CDR2 is LQKENI. CDR3 nucleotides: TGTGCCAGCTCACCACCCAACCCGGGAATCTACGAGCAGTACTTC. Amino acids: CASSPPNPGIYEQYF.

This clonotype occurred a few times. This CDR3 reads CASSQLCPGGHEQYF. The CDR3 coding sequence is TGCGCCAGCAGTCAATTATGCCCAGGGGGGCACGAGCAGTACTTC. The chain links TRBV23-1 to TRBJ2-7; possibly TRBD1 for D (7 bases). TRBV23-1 is designated an ORF whose function remains uncertain. Trimming left V 1 base short and J 5 bases short, with 15 bases between. CDR3 length: 15 residues.

This clonotype was observed a handful of times. The chain joins TRBV4-3 to TRBJ1-1, with a tentative D call TRBD1 (5 bases). Looked up from germline, CDR1 is LGHNA and CDR2 is YSLEER. Trimming removed 1 base from V and 0 bases from J, with 12 bases in between. The CDR3 has 16 amino acids. The CDR3 loop is CASSQGMGRLNTEAFF. CDR3 DNA sequence: TGCGCCAGCAGCCAAGGGATGGGACGCCTGAACACTGAAGCTTTCTTT.

V usage is TRBV5-5 and J usage is TRBJ2-1; 7 positions match TRBD2. Germline trimming cut 4 bases from V and 3 bases from J; bases unmatched to any gene: 4. This CDR3 has 14 residues. CDR1 and CDR2 (germline): SGHKS, YYEKEE (reference sequence). CDR3 protein: CASSGGVNYNEQFF. The CDR3 nucleotides are TGTGCCAGCAGCGGGGGGGTTAACTACAATGAGCAGTTCTTC.

The chain uses TRBV7-9 and TRBJ1-5; possible D gene TRBD1, 5 bases. Deletions cut 9 bases from V and 2 bases from J, with 11 bases between. The CDR3 runs 13 residues. CDR1 is SEHNR, CDR2 FQNEAQ, per germline (reference sequence). CDR3 loop: CASRDGGNQPQHF. The CDR3 nucleotides read TGTGCCAGTCGGGACGGGGGCAATCAGCCCCAGCATTTT. The variable domain in full, with the rest retrieved from reference TRBV7-9 and TRBJ1-5, is DTGVSQNPRHKITKRGQNVTFRCDPISEHNRLYWYRQTLGQGPEFLTYFQNEAQLEKSRLLSDRFSAERPKGSFSTLEIQRTEQGDSAMYLCASRDGGNQPQHFGDGTRLSIL.

At least ten counts were recorded for this clonotype. The J gene is TRBJ1-3, the V gene TRBV6-1; 7 bases align to TRBD1. Germline V gene data show CDR1 as MNHNS and CDR2 as SASEGT. This CDR3 comprises 14 residues. Trimming took 6 bases from V and 4 from J; bases not matched to a gene: 6. CDR3 nucleotide sequence: TGTGCCAGCAGCAACAGGGGAGTCGGAAACACCATATATTTT. This sequence encodes CASSNRGVGNTIYF.

The chain carries TRBV6-2 or TRBV6-3 and TRBJ1-1, with D possibly matching TRBD1 (5 bases). Trimming took 3 bases from V and 0 from J, leaving 14 bases between them. CDR1 and CDR2 from the germline V gene are MNHEY and SVGEGT. This CDR3 contains 16 residues. The CDR3 protein is CASSYGGVYMNTEAFF. CDR3 sequence (DNA): TGTGCCAGCAGTTATGGGGGAGTTTATATGAACACTGAAGCTTTCTTT.

The chain links TRBV19 to TRBJ1-1; D remains unclear. Germline values: CDR1 LNHDA, CDR2 SQIVND (reference sequence). The CDR3 consists of 14 residues. The V end lost 5 bases, the J end lost 1 base, and 11 bases lay between the germline ends. CDR3 nucleotide sequence: TGTGCCAGTAGTCCAGCGGTACCGAACACTGAAGCTTTCTTT. This sequence encodes CASSPAVPNTEAFF.

Comments on this clonotype: A much more abundant neighbour one base away suggests this may be a read error. The rearrangement joins TRBV7-9 to TRBJ2-1; 10 positions match TRBD2. This CDR3 contains 16 residues. Germline V CDR1 and CDR2: SEHNR, FQNEAQ (reference sequence). CDR3 loop: CVSSSPWTSGYNEQFF. The CDR3 DNA is TGTGTCAGCAGCTCTCCATGGACTAGCGGCTACAATGAGCAGTTCTTC. Combining the CDR3 with reference TRBV7-9 and TRBJ2-1 gives the whole variable domain DTGVSQNPRHKITKRGQNVTFRCDPISEHNRLYWYRQTLGQGPEFLTYFQNEAQLEKSRLLSDRFSAERPKGSFSTLEIQRTEQGDSAMYLCVSSSPWTSGYNEQFFGPGTRLTVL.

In its sample, this clonotype was seen a few times. The V gene is TRBV7-9, the J gene TRBJ2-7; tentatively, D is TRBD2 (6 bases). The CDR3 extends over 16 amino acids. V was shortened by 1 base and J by 0 bases, with 13 bases between the two germline ends. From germline, CDR1 is SEHNR and CDR2 FQNEAQ (reference sequence). The CDR3 reads CASSLVGGFISYEQYF. The CDR3, as DNA: TGTGCCAGCAGCTTAGTCGGGGGATTTATCTCCTACGAGCAGTACTTC.

The V call is TRBV7-9, the J call TRBJ1-4; the D is unclear. CDR1 and CDR2 from the germline V gene are SEHNR and FQNEAQ (reference sequence). V lost 0 bases, J lost 0 bases, and 8 bases lay in between. The CDR3 totals 16 residues. CDR3 residues: CASSLARAATNEKLFF. As DNA, the CDR3 is TGTGCCAGCAGCTTAGCGCGGGCAGCAACTAATGAAAAACTGTTTTTT.

The DNA of the CDR3 is TGTGCCAGCAGTTTGGTCCCCGGACAGGATCGGTTTGGCTACACCTTC. Translation gives CASSLVPGQDRFGYTF. The rearrangement joins TRBV27 to TRBJ1-2; 7 nucleotides match TRBD1. This CDR3 has 16 residues. Germline values: CDR1 MNHEY, CDR2 SMNVEV (reference sequence). The V gene end was trimmed by 3 bases and the J gene end by 7 bases; junction bases not matched to a gene: 14.

This clonotype has a count of ten or more. The genes are TRBV10-2 and TRBJ1-4; D possibly corresponds to TRBD1 (5 bases). The germline CDR1 and CDR2 sequences are WSHSY and SAAADI. The CDR3 spans 13 residues. Between the trimmed V and J ends, which lost 8 bases and 1 base, there was a span of 8 bases. The CDR3 nucleotides read TGCGCCAGCGGGGCTGGAACTAATGAAAAACTGTTTTTT. Its translation is CASGAGTNEKLFF.

The count of this clonotype is one. Given a much more abundant clone one base away, this may be a read error. The chain recombines TRBV6-1 with TRBJ1-1, with TRBD1 as a possible D gene (5 bases). The CDR3 covers 12 residues. Germline values: CDR1 MNHNS, CDR2 SASEGT. V was trimmed by 6 bases and J by 6 bases, leaving 11 bases between them. The CDR3 reads CASSPWGSEAFF. Here the CDR3 DNA reads TGTGCCAGCAGCCCCTGGGGCTCTGAAGCTTTCTTT.

The chain carries TRBV6-8 and TRBJ1-2; 8 nucleotides line up with TRBD1. The J segment lost 2 bases and the V segment lost 4 bases, leaving 3 bases of the junction unmatched. The CDR3 totals 14 residues. Germline lookup yields CDR1 MNHGY and CDR2 SAAAGT. CDR3 sequence: CASSWGQDNYGYTF. In DNA form, the CDR3 reads TGTGCCAGCAGTTGGGGACAGGACAACTATGGCTACACCTTC.

Many counts were recorded for this clonotype. The rearrangement uses TRBV7-3 and TRBJ2-5; TRBD2 aligns across 8 bases. The CDR3 consists of 15 residues. The germline V gene has CDR1 SGHTA and CDR2 FQGTGA. V trimming: 5 bases; J trimming: 5 bases; junction bases outside the gene matches: 10. The CDR3 nucleotides read TGTGCCAGCAGCCAGGGACTAGTAAAGCGGGAGACCCAGTACTTC. Translated: CASSQGLVKRETQYF.

The V call is TRBV2, the J call TRBJ2-1; 7 nucleotides line up with TRBD2. Germline loops: CDR1 SNHLY, CDR2 FYNNEI. The CDR3 totals 13 residues. V was clipped by 6 bases and J by 3 bases; unmatched bases: 2. The CDR3 protein is CASRGTIYNEQFF. CDR3 in DNA: TGTGCCAGCAGGGGGACTATCTACAATGAGCAGTTCTTC.

This clonotype was counted at least ten times. The chain couples TRBV7-2 to TRBJ2-3; 12 nucleotides line up with TRBD2. CDR3 length equals 18 residues. V trimming: 4 bases; J trimming: 5 bases; junction bases outside the gene matches: 13. CDR1 and CDR2 from the germline V gene are SGHTA and FQGNSA. The CDR3 is CASSSPLAGGPIGDTQYF. The CDR3 DNA reads as TGTGCCAGCAGCTCTCCCCTAGCGGGGGGGCCGATTGGAGATACGCAGTATTTT.

The rearrangement uses TRBV6-2 or TRBV6-3 and TRBJ2-7, with D uncertain. The CDR3 covers 13 residues. Germline loops: CDR1 MNHEY, CDR2 SVGEGT. CDR3 protein: CANSYPNTYEQYV. The CDR3 bases are TGTGCCAACAGTTACCCGAATACTTACGAGCAGTACGTC.

This clonotype has at least ten counts. The chain links TRBV12-3 or TRBV12-4 to TRBJ1-5; 8 bases map to TRBD1. CDR3 length: 15 residues. The V gene end was trimmed by 3 bases and the J gene end by 4 bases; junction bases not matched to a gene: 5. In nucleotides, the CDR3 is TGTGCCAGCAGTTTCGGACAGGGTTTAAATCAGCCCCAGCATTTT. Encoded protein: CASSFGQGLNQPQHF.